Presented here are 27 T cell receptor beta chains from one specimen sequenced in a study of blood T cells in healthy people across ages. The use of a sample-barcoded 5' primer and a J-beta primer mix characterized a second PCR of roughly 7 to 12 cycles. TCRdb ran MiXCR on the 5' RACE reads and lists one entry per CDR3 protein. The sample lists fewer than 1,000,000 distinct CDR3 sequences; about 45% were seen once. The sample taken for sequencing was blood. Receptor source: a man older than 75 in good health.

This clonotype was detected a few times. This chain uses TRBV12-3 or TRBV12-4 with TRBJ2-7; perhaps TRBD1 as D (6 bases). This CDR3 comprises 15 residues. Trimming pared 2 bases from V and 2 bases from J, leaving 13 bases between. Here the CDR3 DNA reads TGTGCCAGCAGTTTAAGGGGGAGTGGAACCTACGAGCAGTACTTC. It specifies CASSLRGSGTYEQYF.

In the case of this clonotype: A much larger clone lies a single base off, so this may be a read error. The CDR3 region has the DNA TGCTGTGCTAGAGATTTTAGGGACAGGGAATCCGAGCAGTACTTC. Protein product: CCARDFRDRESEQYF. The chain couples TRBV20-1 to TRBJ2-5, with 9 bases identical to TRBD1. The J call may not be correct, given that the DNA end is closer to TRBJ2-7. The CDR3 is made up of 15 amino acids. CDR1 and CDR2 (germline): DFQATT, SNEGSKA (reference sequence).

The sample holds a few counts of this clonotype. J is TRBJ2-5 and V is TRBV25-1; 7 positions agree with TRBD1. V gave up 5 bases and J gave up 5 bases; unmatched junction bases: 8. The CDR3 has 14 amino acids. From germline, CDR1 is MGHDK and CDR2 SYGVNS. In DNA, the CDR3 is TGTGCCAGCAGTACCCCGACAGGGTTTGAGACCCAGTACTTC. Protein: CASSTPTGFETQYF.

Only a few counts were recorded for this clonotype. The chain joins TRBV29-1 to TRBJ2-1; 10 bases are shared with TRBD1. Germline V gene lookup returns CDR1 SQVTM and CDR2 ANQGSEA. Trimming took 4 bases from V and 15 from J; bases not matched to a gene: 15. The length of the CDR3 is 14 residues. The CDR3 here is CSVVDRGLAGDPFF. The CDR3 DNA reads TGCAGCGTTGTCGACAGGGGGCTGGCGGGAGATCCGTTCTTC.

This clonotype has a count of ten or more. The V call is TRBV5-1, the J call TRBJ2-7; 9 positions match TRBD1. Germline loops: CDR1 SGHRS, CDR2 YFSETQ. The CDR3 totals 15 residues. V trimming: 4 bases; J trimming: 7 bases; junction bases outside the gene matches: 12. CDR3 nucleotides: TGCGCCAGCAGCCGCGCCCGGGACAGGGTTCGGGAGCAGTACTTC. Its protein is CASSRARDRVREQYF.

This clonotype was seen a handful of times. The rearrangement uses TRBV29-1 and TRBJ2-2; perhaps D is TRBD1 or TRBD2 (5 bases each). The CDR3 extends over 12 amino acids. CDR1 is SQVTM and CDR2 is ANQGSEA in the germline V gene. Trimming cost V 4 bases and J 5 bases, with 8 bases left between them. The CDR3 reads CSVVWGTGELFF. The CDR3 nucleotides read TGCAGCGTTGTTTGGGGGACCGGGGAGCTGTTTTTT.

This clonotype was counted at least ten times. V usage is TRBV5-1 and J usage is TRBJ2-3, with TRBD1 identical over 9 bases. This CDR3 is 14 amino acids long. Germline V gene data show CDR1 as SGHRS and CDR2 as YFSETQ. V shed 8 bases, J shed 6 bases, and the junction held 10 bases outside the gene matches. The CDR3 here is CASRSGTGTDTQYF. CDR3 nucleotide sequence: TGCGCCAGTCGGTCGGGGACAGGGACCGATACGCAGTATTTT.

The genes are TRBV7-2 and TRBJ1-4; possible D gene TRBD1, 5 bases. In germline, CDR1 is SGHTA, CDR2 FQGNSA. CDR3 length: 13 amino acids. Trimming left V 5 bases short and J 5 bases short, with 9 bases between. The CDR3 nucleotides are TGTGCCAGCAGCCCGGGACGGAATGAAAAACTGTTTTTT. It codes for CASSPGRNEKLFF.

The chain is built from TRBV5-6 and TRBJ2-3; D may be TRBD2 (6 bases). Germline-derived CDR1 and CDR2 are SGHDT and YYEEEE. The V gene lost 1 base and the J gene lost 7 bases, with 19 bases spanning the gap. The CDR3 runs 16 residues. The CDR3 spells CASSLLSPAGLNTQYF. CDR3 sequence (DNA): TGTGCCAGCAGCTTGCTTTCTCCTGCGGGACTTAATACGCAGTATTTT.

This clonotype was counted a single time. V is TRBV29-1 and J is TRBJ2-5; D remains ambiguous. Germline V gene sequence: CDR1 SQVTM, CDR2 ANQGSEA. V lost 3 bases and J 13 bases, leaving 15 bases between the germline ends. This CDR3 comprises 11 residues. This CDR3 is CSVDMAGERYF. CDR3 sequence (DNA): TGCAGCGTTGACATGGCTGGCGAGCGGTACTTC.

This chain links TRBV6-6 with TRBJ2-1; D call uncertain. The CDR3 has 11 amino acids. Germline CDR1 is MNHNY and CDR2 is SVGAGI (reference sequence). Trimming removed 5 bases from V and 9 bases from J, with 8 bases in between. CDR3 loop: CASSPVGEQFF. Here the CDR3 DNA reads TGTGCCAGCAGTCCTGTTGGTGAGCAGTTCTTC.

The gene calls are TRBV12-3 or TRBV12-4 and TRBJ2-4; the D gene is possibly TRBD1 (6 bases). The CDR3 covers 15 residues. V was pared by 5 bases and J by 0 bases, with 11 bases between. This chain's CDR3 is CASSRQEIAKNIQYF. CDR3 in DNA: TGTGCCAGCAGTCGACAGGAGATAGCCAAAAACATTCAGTACTTC.

As to this clonotype: Since a much larger clone is just one base distant, this may be a read error. The chain combines TRBV7-2 with TRBJ2-1; TRBD1 is a possible D gene (6 bases). Germline-derived CDR1 and CDR2 are SGHTA and FQGNSA. CDR3 length: 15 amino acids. CDR3 sequence reads: CASSLLNWGHNGQFF. Here the CDR3 DNA reads TGTGCCAGCAGCCTACTCAACTGGGGGCACAATGGGCAGTTCTTC. Based on the CDR3 plus reference TRBV7-2 and TRBJ2-1, the full variable domain is GAGVSQSPSNKVTEKGKDVELRCDPISGHTALYWYRQSLGQGLEFLIYFQGNSAPDKSGLPSDRFSAERTGGSVSTLTIQRTQQEDSAVYLCASSLLNWGHNGQFFGPGTRLTVL.

The CDR3 DNA is TGTGCCAGCAGTTTAGAAACAATCGGACGGCTAACCTACAATGAGCAGTTCTTC. It translates to CASSLETIGRLTYNEQFF. This chain joins TRBV27 and TRBJ2-1; D gene uncertain. Looked up from germline, CDR1 is MNHEY and CDR2 is SMNVEV (reference sequence). Trimming stripped 2 bases from V and 2 bases from J, with 19 bases between. This CDR3 spans 18 amino acids.

The chain couples TRBV12-3 or TRBV12-4 to TRBJ1-2; D gene uncertain. V gave up 5 bases and J gave up 8 bases, with 18 bases separating them. CDR3 length: 14 amino acids. This CDR3 is CASSVTSPTRGYTF. CDR3 nucleotide sequence: TGTGCCAGCAGTGTCACGTCTCCGACAAGGGGCTACACCTTC.

The chain joins TRBV5-1 to TRBJ2-4; D call uncertain. CDR1 is SGHRS, CDR2 YFSETQ, per germline. The CDR3 loop spans 13 amino acids. V lost 4 bases and J lost 10, with 15 bases in between. The CDR3 loop reads CASSRFPGWIQYF. The DNA of the CDR3 is TGCGCCAGCAGCCGGTTTCCCGGGTGGATTCAGTACTTC.

The J gene is TRBJ2-7, the V gene TRBV29-1, with TRBD1 identical over 9 bases. Per germline, CDR1 SQVTM and CDR2 ANQGSEA. V lost 6 bases to trimming and J lost 4 bases; unmatched junction nucleotides: 10. This CDR3 has 14 residues. The CDR3, as DNA: TGCAGCGTAGCAGGGACAGGGAATTGGTACGAGCAGTACTTC. Its translation: CSVAGTGNWYEQYF.

V is TRBV13 and J is TRBJ2-7; 7 nucleotides match TRBD1. The CDR3 is 15 residues long. V lost 1 base to trimming and J lost 3 bases; unmatched junction nucleotides: 6. Germline CDR1 PRHDT, CDR2 FYEKMQ (reference sequence). Here the CDR3 DNA reads TGTGCCAGCAGCTTAGACAGGGGTGGTATCTACGAGCAGTACTTC. Protein product: CASSLDRGGIYEQYF.

The rearrangement joins TRBV20-1 to TRBJ1-1; possibly TRBD1 for D (6 bases). This CDR3 is built from 15 residues. Trimming shortened V by 0 bases and J by 1 base, and 12 bases separated the two germline ends. The germline CDR1 and CDR2 sequences are DFQATT and SNEGSKA (reference sequence). The CDR3 loop reads CSARDPQGQNTEAFF. DNA for the CDR3: TGCAGTGCTAGAGACCCACAGGGACAGAACACTGAAGCTTTCTTT.

The CDR3 loop is CASSRQGSGSEAFF. The DNA for the CDR3 is TGTGCCAGCAGTCGACAGGGATCCGGATCTGAAGCTTTCTTT. V gene TRBV14 combines with J gene TRBJ1-1, with TRBD1 matching over 7 bases. V gave up 6 bases and J gave up 6 bases; unmatched junction bases: 10. The germline V gene has CDR1 SGHDN and CDR2 FVKESK. The CDR3 sequence is 14 residues long.

The V call is TRBV25-1, the J call TRBJ2-3; D ambiguous. V gave up 4 bases and J gave up 6 bases, with 8 bases separating them. There are 12 residues in the CDR3. Germline V CDR1 and CDR2: MGHDK, SYGVNS. The CDR3 loop is CASSALVDTQYF. CDR3 nucleotides: TGTGCCAGCAGTGCTCTTGTGGATACGCAGTATTTT.

The V gene is TRBV20-1, the J gene TRBJ2-2, with D perhaps matching TRBD1 or TRBD2 (5 bases each). The CDR3 spans 15 residues. Trimming removed 1 base from V and 7 bases from J, with 16 bases in between. From germline, CDR1 is DFQATT and CDR2 SNEGSKA (reference sequence). In nucleotides, the CDR3 is TGCAGTGCTAGAGTAGCGCTGGGGGTAGGCGGGGAGCTGTTTTTT. Translating gives CSARVALGVGGELFF.

This clonotype was seen more than once but under ten times. The chain links TRBV9 to TRBJ2-2; tentatively, D is TRBD2 (5 bases). Trimming left V 0 bases short and J 5 bases short, with 8 bases between. Germline-derived CDR1 and CDR2 are SGDLS and YYNGEE. This CDR3 contains 14 residues. The CDR3, as DNA: TGTGCCAGCAGCGTAGTAGGAGGAACCGGGGAGCTGTTTTTT. It yields the protein CASSVVGGTGELFF. Full variable domain (rest looked up from reference TRBV9 and TRBJ2-2): DSGVTQTPKHLITATGQRVTLRCSPRSGDLSVYWYQQSLDQGLQFLIQYYNGEERAKGNILERFSAQQFPDLHSELNLSSLELGDSALYFCASSVVGGTGELFFGEGSRLTVL.

The V gene is TRBV29-1, the J gene TRBJ2-5, with D perhaps matching TRBD1 (6 bases). Per germline, CDR1 SQVTM and CDR2 ANQGSEA. The CDR3 extends over 12 amino acids. V was clipped by 7 bases and J by 5 bases, with 14 bases between them. CDR3 sequence: CSGDGGFETQYF. The CDR3 DNA is TGCAGCGGTGATGGGGGCTTTGAGACCCAGTACTTC.

With regard to this clonotype: A read error may explain this, as a much larger clone is one base away. The gene calls are TRBV11-2 and TRBJ2-1; 8 bases match TRBD2. The trim removed 2 bases at V and 7 bases at J, leaving 7 bases unmatched. The length of the CDR3 is 15 residues. CDR1 is SGHAT, CDR2 FQNNGV, per germline. The CDR3 loop reads CASSLLSGSFNEQFF. The CDR3 DNA follows: TGTGCCAGCAGCTTATTAAGCGGGAGCTTTAATGAGCAGTTCTTC.

This clonotype occurred a few times. The chain is built from TRBV27 and TRBJ2-7; D might be TRBD1 (6 bases). This CDR3 has 15 amino acids. V dropped 1 base and J dropped 4 bases, with 14 bases sitting between them. Germline values: CDR1 MNHEY, CDR2 SMNVEV (reference sequence). CDR3 in amino acids: CASSLLGQGWYEQYF. DNA of the CDR3: TGTGCCAGCAGTTTATTGGGGCAGGGGTGGTACGAGCAGTACTTC.

V usage is TRBV20-1 and J usage is TRBJ2-5, with D possibly being TRBD2 (7 bases). Germline CDR1 reads DFQATT; CDR2 reads SNEGSKA (reference sequence). V lost 5 bases, J lost 11 bases, and 24 bases lay in between. The CDR3 totals 14 residues. CDR3 sequence reads: CSALDPGGFNEQYF. CDR3 nucleotide sequence: TGCAGTGCTCTCGACCCGGGGGGCTTTAATGAGCAGTACTTC.